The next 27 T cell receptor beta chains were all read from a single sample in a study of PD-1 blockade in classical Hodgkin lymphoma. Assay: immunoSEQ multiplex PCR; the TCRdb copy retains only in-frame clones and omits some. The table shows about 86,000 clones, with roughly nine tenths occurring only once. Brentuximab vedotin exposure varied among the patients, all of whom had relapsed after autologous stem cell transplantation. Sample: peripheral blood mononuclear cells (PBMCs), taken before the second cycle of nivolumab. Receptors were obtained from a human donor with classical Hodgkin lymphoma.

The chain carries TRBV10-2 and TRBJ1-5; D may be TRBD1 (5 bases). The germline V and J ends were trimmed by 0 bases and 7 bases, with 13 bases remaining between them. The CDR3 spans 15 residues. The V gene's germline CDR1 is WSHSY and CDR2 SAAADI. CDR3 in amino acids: CASSESGGVVQPQHF. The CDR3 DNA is TGCGCCAGCAGTGAGTCAGGAGGGGTAGTGCAGCCCCAGCATTTT.

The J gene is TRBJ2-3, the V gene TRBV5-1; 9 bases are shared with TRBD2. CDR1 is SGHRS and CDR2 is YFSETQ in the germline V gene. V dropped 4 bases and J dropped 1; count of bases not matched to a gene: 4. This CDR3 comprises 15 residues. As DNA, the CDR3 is TGCGCCAGCAGCGCCAGGACTAGCGGCACAGATACGCAGTATTTT. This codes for CASSARTSGTDTQYF. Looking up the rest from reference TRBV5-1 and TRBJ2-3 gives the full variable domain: KAGVTQTPRYLIKTRGQQVTLSCSPISGHRSVSWYQQTPGQGLQFLFEYFSETQRNKGNFPGRFSGRQFSNSRSEMNVSTLELGDSALYLCASSARTSGTDTQYFGPGTRLTVL.

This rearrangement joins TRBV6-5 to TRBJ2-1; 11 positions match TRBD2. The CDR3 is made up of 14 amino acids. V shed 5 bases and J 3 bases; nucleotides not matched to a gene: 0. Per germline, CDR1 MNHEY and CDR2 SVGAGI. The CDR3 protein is CASSGLAGYNEQFF. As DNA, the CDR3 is TGTGCCAGCAGTGGACTAGCGGGCTACAATGAGCAGTTCTTC.

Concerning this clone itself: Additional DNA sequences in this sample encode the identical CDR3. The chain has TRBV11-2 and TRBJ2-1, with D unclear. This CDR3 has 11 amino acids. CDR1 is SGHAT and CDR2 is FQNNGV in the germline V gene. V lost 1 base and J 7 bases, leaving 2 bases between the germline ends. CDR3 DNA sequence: TGTGCCAGCAGCTTAGTGAATGAGCAGTTCTTC. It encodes CASSLVNEQFF.

CDR3 bases: TGTGCCAGCAGCGTGGCACTTGGGAGAGGCGAAGATACGCAGTATTTT. This sequence encodes CASSVALGRGEDTQYF. The gene calls are TRBV9 and TRBJ2-3; D is perhaps TRBD2 (5 bases). Germline values: CDR1 SGDLS, CDR2 YYNGEE. The CDR3 is 16 amino acids. Trimming removed 2 bases at V and 5 bases at J, with 18 bases between.

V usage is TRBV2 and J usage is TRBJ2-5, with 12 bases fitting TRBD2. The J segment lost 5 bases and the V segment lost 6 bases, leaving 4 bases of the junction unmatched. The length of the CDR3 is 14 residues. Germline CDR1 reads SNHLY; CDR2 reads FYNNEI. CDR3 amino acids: CASSWTSGAETQYF. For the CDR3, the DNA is TGTGCCAGCAGCTGGACTAGCGGGGCTGAGACCCAGTACTTC.

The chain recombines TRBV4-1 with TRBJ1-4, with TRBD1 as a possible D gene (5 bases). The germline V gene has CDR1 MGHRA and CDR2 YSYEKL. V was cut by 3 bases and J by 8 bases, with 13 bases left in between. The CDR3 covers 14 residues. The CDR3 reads CASSHSRDLEKLFF. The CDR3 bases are TGCGCCAGCAGCCATTCCCGGGACTTAGAAAAACTGTTTTTT.

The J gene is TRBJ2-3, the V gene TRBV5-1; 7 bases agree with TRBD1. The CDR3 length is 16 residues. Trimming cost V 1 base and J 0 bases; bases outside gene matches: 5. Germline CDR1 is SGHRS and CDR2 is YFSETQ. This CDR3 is CASSLRSGGSTDTQYF. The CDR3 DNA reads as TGCGCCAGCAGCTTGCGTTCAGGGGGTAGCACAGATACGCAGTATTTT.

In DNA, the CDR3 is TGCGCCAGCAGCACGGGACAGGGGTCTTACGGCTACACCTTC. Its protein product is CASSTGQGSYGYTF. This chain joins TRBV5-1 and TRBJ1-2, with 10 bases matching TRBD1. Trimming at V came to 4 bases and at J to 8 bases, leaving 8 bases not matched to a gene. The CDR3 totals 14 residues. In germline, CDR1 is SGHRS, CDR2 YFSETQ.

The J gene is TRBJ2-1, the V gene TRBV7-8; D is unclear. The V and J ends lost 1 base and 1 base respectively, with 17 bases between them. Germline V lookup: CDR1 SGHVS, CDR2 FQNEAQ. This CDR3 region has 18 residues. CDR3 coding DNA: TGTGCCAGCAGCTTAGTTTGGGTTGGCCAATTATCCTACAATGAGCAGTTCTTC. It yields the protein CASSLVWVGQLSYNEQFF.

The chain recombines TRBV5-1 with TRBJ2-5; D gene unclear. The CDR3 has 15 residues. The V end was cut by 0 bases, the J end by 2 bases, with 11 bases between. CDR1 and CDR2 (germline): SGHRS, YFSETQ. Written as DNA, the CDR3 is TGCGCCAGCAGCTTGGATCCAACCCTACAAGAGACCCAGTACTTC. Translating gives CASSLDPTLQETQYF.

Here the CDR3 reads CAWSVPATSRNNEQFF. The CDR3 DNA reads TGTGCCTGGAGTGTCCCCGCTACCAGTCGTAACAATGAGCAGTTCTTC. The chain carries TRBV30 and TRBJ2-1; D gene ambiguous. V shed 0 bases and J shed 5 bases, with 17 bases lying between them. This CDR3 is 16 amino acids long. Germline values: CDR1 GTSNPN, CDR2 SVGIG (reference sequence).

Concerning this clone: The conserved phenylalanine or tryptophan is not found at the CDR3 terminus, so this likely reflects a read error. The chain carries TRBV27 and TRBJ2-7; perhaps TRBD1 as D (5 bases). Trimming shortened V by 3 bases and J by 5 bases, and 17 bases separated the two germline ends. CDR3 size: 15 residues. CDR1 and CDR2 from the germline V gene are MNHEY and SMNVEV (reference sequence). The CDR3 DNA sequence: TGTGCCAGCAGTTTGGAAAGGGCAGGGTTCCACGAGCAGTACCTC. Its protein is CASSLERAGFHEQYL.

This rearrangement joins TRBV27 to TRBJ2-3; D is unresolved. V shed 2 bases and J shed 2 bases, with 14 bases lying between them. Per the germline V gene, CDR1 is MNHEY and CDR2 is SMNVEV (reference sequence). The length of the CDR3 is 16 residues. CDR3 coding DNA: TGTGCCAGCAGTTTACTTCCCGGCGTCGCCACAGATACGCAGTATTTT. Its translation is CASSLLPGVATDTQYF.

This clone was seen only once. In nucleotides, the CDR3 is TGTGCCAGTAGTGCAACAGGGGGAGGATATGAAAAACTGTTTTTT. Amino acids: CASSATGGGYEKLFF. The V call is TRBV19, the J call TRBJ1-4; TRBD1 agrees at 8 bases. This CDR3 is 15 amino acids long. From germline, CDR1 is LNHDA and CDR2 SQIVND (reference sequence). Trimming cost V 5 bases and J 6 bases; bases outside gene matches: 8.

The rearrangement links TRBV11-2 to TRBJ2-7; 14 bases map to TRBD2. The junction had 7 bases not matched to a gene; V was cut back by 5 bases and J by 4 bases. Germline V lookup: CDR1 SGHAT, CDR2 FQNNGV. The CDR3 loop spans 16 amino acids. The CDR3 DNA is TGTGCCAGCAGCCTTGGACTAGCGGGGGGCATTTACGAGCAGTACTTC. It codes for CASSLGLAGGIYEQYF.

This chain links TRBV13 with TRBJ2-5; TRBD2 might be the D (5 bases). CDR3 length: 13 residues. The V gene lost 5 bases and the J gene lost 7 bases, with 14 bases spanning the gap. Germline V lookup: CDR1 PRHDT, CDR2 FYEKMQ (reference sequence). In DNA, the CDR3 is TGTGCCAGCAGCCAGACGGGAATTGGGACCCAGTACTTC. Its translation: CASSQTGIGTQYF.

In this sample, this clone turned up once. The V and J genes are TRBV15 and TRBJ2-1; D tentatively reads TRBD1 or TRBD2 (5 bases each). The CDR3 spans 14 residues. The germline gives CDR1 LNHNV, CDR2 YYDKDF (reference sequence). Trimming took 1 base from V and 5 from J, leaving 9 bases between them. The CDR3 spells CATSRGDLNNEQFF. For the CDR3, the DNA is TGTGCCACCAGCAGAGGGGACCTCAACAATGAGCAGTTCTTC.

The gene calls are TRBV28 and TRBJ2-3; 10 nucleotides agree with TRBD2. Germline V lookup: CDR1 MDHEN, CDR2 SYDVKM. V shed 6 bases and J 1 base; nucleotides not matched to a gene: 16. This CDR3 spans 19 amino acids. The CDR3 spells CASSLTRPFGTSGTDTQYF. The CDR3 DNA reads TGTGCCAGCAGCCTTACCCGCCCCTTCGGGACTAGCGGCACAGATACGCAGTATTTT. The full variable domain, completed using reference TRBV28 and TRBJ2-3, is DVKVTQSSRYLVKRTGEKVFLECVQDMDHENMFWYRQDPGLGLRLIYFSYDVKMKEKGDIPEGYSVSREKKERFSLILESASTNQTSMYLCASSLTRPFGTSGTDTQYFGPGTRLTVL.

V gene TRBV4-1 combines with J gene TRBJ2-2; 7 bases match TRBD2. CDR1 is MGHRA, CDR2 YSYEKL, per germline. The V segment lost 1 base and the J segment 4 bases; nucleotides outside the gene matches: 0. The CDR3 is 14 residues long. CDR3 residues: CASSQGGGTGELFF. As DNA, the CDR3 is TGCGCCAGCAGCCAAGGGGGGGGCACCGGGGAGCTGTTTTTT.

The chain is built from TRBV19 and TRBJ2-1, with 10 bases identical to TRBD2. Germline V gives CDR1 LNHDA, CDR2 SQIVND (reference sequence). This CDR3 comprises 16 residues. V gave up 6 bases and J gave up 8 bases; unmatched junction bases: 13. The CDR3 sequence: CASSTLGSGRGDEQFF. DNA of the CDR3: TGTGCCAGTAGCACTTTAGGGAGCGGGAGGGGTGATGAGCAGTTCTTC.

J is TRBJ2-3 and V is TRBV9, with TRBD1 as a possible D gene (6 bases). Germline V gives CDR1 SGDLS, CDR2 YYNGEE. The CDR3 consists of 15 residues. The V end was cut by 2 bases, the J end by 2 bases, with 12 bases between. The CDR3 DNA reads TGTGCCAGCAGCGTCAGGGGTAGTTTCACAGATACGCAGTATTTT. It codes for CASSVRGSFTDTQYF.

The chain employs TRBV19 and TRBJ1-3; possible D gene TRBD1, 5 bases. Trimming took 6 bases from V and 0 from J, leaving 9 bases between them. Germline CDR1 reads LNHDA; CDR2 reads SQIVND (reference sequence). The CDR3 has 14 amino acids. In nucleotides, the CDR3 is TGTGCCAGTAGGAAGGGGAGCTCTGGAAACACCATATATTTT. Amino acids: CASRKGSSGNTIYF.

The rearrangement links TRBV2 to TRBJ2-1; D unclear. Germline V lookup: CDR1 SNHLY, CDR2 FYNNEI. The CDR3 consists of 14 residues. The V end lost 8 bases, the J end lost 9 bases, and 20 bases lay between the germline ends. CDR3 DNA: TGTGCCAGCTCGGACCGTCGCGGTGAGAGTGAGCAGTTCTTC. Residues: CASSDRRGESEQFF.

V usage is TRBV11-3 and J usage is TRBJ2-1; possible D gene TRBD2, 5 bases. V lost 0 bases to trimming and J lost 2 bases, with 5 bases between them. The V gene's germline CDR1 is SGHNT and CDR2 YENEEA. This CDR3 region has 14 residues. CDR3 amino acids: CASSLEGAYNEQFF. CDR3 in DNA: TGTGCCAGCAGCTTAGAGGGAGCCTACAATGAGCAGTTCTTC.

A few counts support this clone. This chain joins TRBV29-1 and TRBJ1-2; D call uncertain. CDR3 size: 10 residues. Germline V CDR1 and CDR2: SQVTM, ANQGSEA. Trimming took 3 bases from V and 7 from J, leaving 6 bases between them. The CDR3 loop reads CSVDSRGYTF. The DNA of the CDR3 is TGCAGCGTTGACTCTCGTGGCTACACCTTC.

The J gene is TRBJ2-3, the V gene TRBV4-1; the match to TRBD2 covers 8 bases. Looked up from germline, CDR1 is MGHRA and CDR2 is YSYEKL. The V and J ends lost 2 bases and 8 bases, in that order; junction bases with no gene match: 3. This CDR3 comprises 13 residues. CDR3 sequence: CASSQTGGGTQYF. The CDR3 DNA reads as TGCGCCAGCAGCCAAACGGGGGGGGGTACGCAGTATTTT.